This entry lists 27 T cell receptor beta chains sequenced from one sample in a study of T cell changes during pregnancy in multiple sclerosis. Sequenced by immunoSEQ multiplex PCR; TCRdb stores in-frame clones only, minus some. The sample contains about 69,000 clones, 91% of which appear only once. This material consisted of CD4+ T cells from peripheral blood mononuclear cells, taken in the third trimester of pregnancy. These receptors came from a female donor in good health, enrolled as a control in a pregnancy study.

This sequence joins TRBV4-1 and TRBJ1-2; D is ambiguous. Trimming pared 1 base from V and 4 bases from J, leaving 10 bases between. The CDR3 runs to 14 residues. Germline CDR1 reads MGHRA; CDR2 reads YSYEKL. The CDR3 spells CASSQVPRVYGYTF. Here the CDR3 DNA reads TGCGCCAGCAGCCAAGTTCCTCGGGTCTATGGCTACACCTTC.

This clone has only one observation. V is TRBV5-1 and J is TRBJ2-2; possible D gene TRBD2, 7 bases. V lost 0 bases and J 6 bases, leaving 12 bases between the germline ends. The CDR3 sequence is 15 residues long. Per the germline V gene, CDR1 is SGHRS and CDR2 is YFSETQ. Here the CDR3 reads CASSLAQGGAGELFF. CDR3 bases: TGCGCCAGCAGCTTGGCTCAAGGGGGGGCCGGGGAGCTGTTTTTT.

V is TRBV6-5 and J is TRBJ1-1; possible D gene TRBD1, 5 bases. The V gene's germline CDR1 is MNHEY and CDR2 SVGAGI. Trimming removed 2 bases from V and 4 bases from J, with 8 bases in between. CDR3 length equals 13 residues. CDR3 DNA: TGTGCCAGCAGTTACCCTGGGGCCACTGAAGCTTTCTTT. This sequence encodes CASSYPGATEAFF.

This chain joins TRBV6-6 and TRBJ1-6; 9 nucleotides line up with TRBD1. The CDR3 is 15 amino acids. Per germline, CDR1 MNHNY and CDR2 SVGAGI (reference sequence). The ends lost 1 base at V and 10 bases at J; junction bases unmatched: 5. CDR3 in DNA: TGTGCCAGCAGTTACTTACAGGGGGCAGGCTCACCCCTCCACTTT. Translated: CASSYLQGAGSPLHF.

This chain connects TRBV10-2 to TRBJ1-2; D is possibly TRBD1 (5 bases). The V end lost 2 bases, the J end lost 4 bases, and 11 bases lay between the germline ends. Germline V gene lookup returns CDR1 WSHSY and CDR2 SAAADI. This CDR3 comprises 14 residues. For the CDR3, the DNA is TGCGCCAGCAGTGAGGGGGGGGACCTCTATGGCTACACCTTC. It codes for CASSEGGDLYGYTF.

The rearrangement uses TRBV6-5 and TRBJ2-1; 11 bases are shared with TRBD2. In germline, CDR1 is MNHEY, CDR2 SVGAGI. This CDR3 is built from 14 residues. V lost 7 bases, J lost 6 bases, and 5 bases stayed unmatched. The CDR3 reads CASTPSGGFNEQFF. CDR3 in DNA: TGTGCCAGCACCCCTAGCGGGGGGTTCAATGAGCAGTTCTTC.

The chain has TRBV5-1 and TRBJ1-2, with D perhaps TRBD1 (5 bases). The CDR3 totals 15 residues. Germline CDR1 is SGHRS and CDR2 is YFSETQ. The V gene lost 4 bases and the J gene lost 4 bases, with 17 bases spanning the gap. This CDR3 is CASSHTGDGGYGYTF. CDR3 bases: TGCGCCAGCAGCCATACGGGGGACGGGGGCTATGGCTACACCTTC.

The chain couples TRBV5-1 to TRBJ2-1, with TRBD1 identical over 8 bases. The CDR3 extends over 13 amino acids. Germline values: CDR1 SGHRS, CDR2 YFSETQ. The J segment lost 8 bases and the V segment lost 4 bases, leaving 5 bases of the junction unmatched. Here the CDR3 DNA reads TGCGCCAGCAGCCCGACAGGGGACCATGAGCAGTTCTTC. As protein: CASSPTGDHEQFF.

The CDR3 loop reads CAIRFTLSSGNTIYF. The CDR3 DNA follows: TGTGCCATCAGGTTTACCCTTAGCTCTGGAAACACCATATATTTT. This chain links TRBV10-3 with TRBJ1-3; D is ambiguous. The CDR3 covers 15 residues. V was shortened by 6 bases and J by 0 bases, with 12 bases between the two germline ends. Germline loops: CDR1 ENHRY, CDR2 SYGVKD.

This chain connects TRBV19 to TRBJ2-5; 12 positions agree with TRBD1. The CDR3 extends over 14 amino acids. Per germline, CDR1 LNHDA and CDR2 SQIVND (reference sequence). Germline trimming cut 10 bases from V and 5 bases from J; bases unmatched to any gene: 8. For the CDR3, the DNA is TGTGCCACCAGGGACAGGGGGCAATCGGAGACCCAGTACTTC. Residues: CATRDRGQSETQYF.

This chain joins TRBV19 and TRBJ1-4; D possibly corresponds to TRBD1 (5 bases). The CDR3 is 13 residues long. Per the germline V gene, CDR1 is LNHDA and CDR2 is SQIVND (reference sequence). The V gene lost 3 bases and the J gene lost 8 bases, with 10 bases spanning the gap. The CDR3 coding sequence is TGTGCCAGTAGTATCCGAAAGGGGGAAAAACTGTTTTTT. Encoded protein: CASSIRKGEKLFF. The entire variable domain, with the rest obtained from reference TRBV19 and TRBJ1-4, is as follows: DGGITQSPKYLFRKEGQNVTLSCEQNLNHDAMYWYRQDPGQGLRLIYYSQIVNDFQKGDIAEGYSVSREKKESFPLTVTSAQKNPTAFYLCASSIRKGEKLFFGSGTQLSVL.

The CDR3, as DNA: TGTGCCAGCAGCTTCCGGGGAGGCGAGCAGTACTTC. Translated: CASSFRGGEQYF. The gene calls are TRBV7-2 and TRBJ2-7; a possible D gene is TRBD2 (6 bases). The germline gives CDR1 SGHTA, CDR2 FQGNSA. Between the trimmed V and J ends, which lost 3 bases and 6 bases, there was a span of 9 bases. CDR3 length: 12 residues. Full variable domain (rest looked up from reference TRBV7-2 and TRBJ2-7): GAGVSQSPSNKVTEKGKDVELRCDPISGHTALYWYRQSLGQGLEFLIYFQGNSAPDKSGLPSDRFSAERTGGSVSTLTIQRTQQEDSAVYLCASSFRGGEQYFGPGTRLTVT.

The chain uses TRBV7-3 and TRBJ2-3, with D tentatively TRBD1 (5 bases). Germline V CDR1 and CDR2: SGHTA, FQGTGA. V lost 5 bases and J 6 bases, leaving 15 bases between the germline ends. The CDR3 loop spans 14 amino acids. This CDR3 is CASSPTGAGDTQYF. CDR3 sequence (DNA): TGTGCCAGCAGCCCCACTGGGGCTGGGGATACGCAGTATTTT.

This rearrangement joins TRBV30 to TRBJ1-6, with 9 bases aligning to TRBD1. Trimming at V came to 1 base and at J to 10 bases, leaving 5 bases not matched to a gene. The CDR3 has 14 amino acids. Germline-derived CDR1 and CDR2 are GTSNPN and SVGIG (reference sequence). DNA for the CDR3: TGTGCCTGGAGTGGCCGGACAGGGGACTCACCCCTCCACTTT. It yields the protein CAWSGRTGDSPLHF.

The chain joins TRBV7-2 to TRBJ1-2; 8 nucleotides match TRBD1. The CDR3 totals 18 residues. Germline V gene lookup returns CDR1 SGHTA and CDR2 FQGNSA. Trimming cost V 4 bases and J 6 bases; bases outside gene matches: 19. The CDR3 DNA reads as TGTGCCAGCAGCTCCCGGGCGTTCTCAGGGGGCTTGTACGATGGCTACACCTTC. It is translated as CASSSRAFSGGLYDGYTF.

The chain couples TRBV7-8 to TRBJ2-1; 10 bases fit TRBD2. The germline gives CDR1 SGHVS, CDR2 FQNEAQ. CDR3 length: 15 amino acids. The J segment lost 8 bases and the V segment lost 0 bases, leaving 4 bases of the junction unmatched. As DNA, the CDR3 is TGTGCCAGCAGCTTAGCCCTAGCGGGGGTGGATGAGCAGTTCTTC. Protein sequence: CASSLALAGVDEQFF.

The chain employs TRBV11-3 and TRBJ2-5; D possibly corresponds to TRBD1 (6 bases). The CDR3 has 13 residues. V lost 6 bases to trimming and J lost 3 bases, with 11 bases between them. From germline, CDR1 is SGHNT and CDR2 YENEEA. The CDR3 spells CASSRRGEETQYF. CDR3 in DNA: TGTGCCAGCAGTCGCAGGGGCGAAGAGACCCAGTACTTC.

J is TRBJ1-5 and V is TRBV19; 7 bases align to TRBD1. CDR3 length: 17 amino acids. Looked up from germline, CDR1 is LNHDA and CDR2 is SQIVND (reference sequence). The trim removed 2 bases at V and 0 bases at J, leaving 7 bases unmatched. The CDR3 sequence: CASSIPGQHFSNQPQHF. As DNA, the CDR3 is TGTGCCAGTAGTATACCGGGACAGCATTTTAGCAATCAGCCCCAGCATTTT. Full variable domain (missing parts from reference TRBV19 and TRBJ1-5): DGGITQSPKYLFRKEGQNVTLSCEQNLNHDAMYWYRQDPGQGLRLIYYSQIVNDFQKGDIAEGYSVSREKKESFPLTVTSAQKNPTAFYLCASSIPGQHFSNQPQHFGDGTRLSIL.

V and J are TRBV27 and TRBJ2-5; 8 bases line up with TRBD2. J lost 5 bases, V lost 7 bases, and 6 bases had no gene match. The CDR3 consists of 13 residues. CDR1 is MNHEY, CDR2 SMNVEV, per germline (reference sequence). CDR3 loop: CASTTGGRETQYF. Here the CDR3 DNA reads TGTGCCAGCACCACGGGGGGGCGTGAGACCCAGTACTTC.

This sequence joins TRBV10-2 and TRBJ1-3; 10 positions match TRBD1. This CDR3 has 14 residues. Trimming took 8 bases from V and 2 from J; bases not matched to a gene: 3. Germline-derived CDR1 and CDR2 are WSHSY and SAAADI. Here the CDR3 DNA reads TGCGCCAGCGCAGGACAGGGGGCTGGAAACACCATATATTTT. It specifies CASAGQGAGNTIYF.

The gene calls are TRBV6-1 and TRBJ1-5; TRBD1 might be the D (5 bases). The CDR3 totals 14 residues. Germline loops: CDR1 MNHNS, CDR2 SASEGT. V lost 6 bases and J lost 7, with 16 bases in between. CDR3 nucleotide sequence: TGTGCCAGCAGCGATAGGGACTGGGGCCAGCCCCAGCATTTT. Its protein is CASSDRDWGQPQHF.

V usage is TRBV5-1 and J usage is TRBJ1-1; 7 nucleotides align to TRBD1. This CDR3 has 15 amino acids. The germline V gene encodes CDR1 SGHRS and CDR2 YFSETQ. V lost 4 bases, J lost 6 bases, and 12 bases stayed unmatched. The CDR3 DNA reads as TGCGCCAGCAGCCCACGACAGGGTGGGACGGCTGAAGCTTTCTTT. As protein: CASSPRQGGTAEAFF. The whole variable domain, remainder taken from reference TRBV5-1 and TRBJ1-1, is KAGVTQTPRYLIKTRGQQVTLSCSPISGHRSVSWYQQTPGQGLQFLFEYFSETQRNKGNFPGRFSGRQFSNSRSEMNVSTLELGDSALYLCASSPRQGGTAEAFFGQGTRLTVV.

The genes are TRBV6-5 and TRBJ1-3, with D hard to call. Trimming removed 5 bases at V and 4 bases at J, with 9 bases between. CDR3 length: 13 residues. Germline lookup yields CDR1 MNHEY and CDR2 SVGAGI. CDR3 region: CASSKTSGNTIYF. The CDR3 coding sequence is TGTGCCAGCAGTAAGACATCCGGAAACACCATATATTTT.

This clone was observed a single time. This chain uses TRBV7-2 with TRBJ1-1; a possible D gene is TRBD1 (5 bases). Germline CDR1 SGHTA, CDR2 FQGNSA. This CDR3 has 13 residues. V gave up 6 bases and J gave up 0 bases, with 8 bases separating them. The CDR3 DNA reads as TGTGCCAGCAGACCGACAGTGAACACTGAAGCTTTCTTT. The encoded protein is CASRPTVNTEAFF. The variable domain in full, completed from reference TRBV7-2 and TRBJ1-1, reads GAGVSQSPSNKVTEKGKDVELRCDPISGHTALYWYRQSLGQGLEFLIYFQGNSAPDKSGLPSDRFSAERTGGSVSTLTIQRTQQEDSAVYLCASRPTVNTEAFFGQGTRLTVV.

V gene TRBV10-3 combines with J gene TRBJ2-7, with 10 bases that match TRBD1. CDR1 ENHRY and CDR2 SYGVKD come from the germline V gene. This CDR3 region has 14 residues. The junction had 7 bases not matched to a gene; V was cut back by 6 bases and J by 5 bases. The CDR3 here is CAIRSGTGVDEQYF. CDR3 sequence (DNA): TGTGCCATCAGATCCGGGACAGGGGTCGACGAGCAGTACTTC.

This chain uses TRBV6-4 with TRBJ2-3; tentatively, D is TRBD2 (5 bases). The CDR3 extends over 15 amino acids. V lost 3 bases, J lost 5 bases, and 15 bases lay in between. Germline-derived CDR1 and CDR2 are MRHNA and SNTAGT. CDR3 residues: CASSEGGHRVDTQYF. In DNA, the CDR3 is TGTGCCAGCAGTGAAGGCGGGCACCGCGTAGATACGCAGTATTTT.

This chain links TRBV6-5 with TRBJ1-4; maybe TRBD1 (6 bases). Trimming shortened V by 6 bases and J by 5 bases, and 10 bases separated the two germline ends. Germline V gene data show CDR1 as MNHEY and CDR2 as SVGAGI. CDR3 length: 13 residues. CDR3 sequence reads: CASSRTVNEKLFF. The CDR3 DNA reads TGTGCCAGCAGCCGGACAGTAAATGAAAAACTGTTTTTT.